Listed below are T cell receptor beta chains from one sample, sequenced in a study of regulatory T cells in long-lasting Graves disease. TCRdb ran MiXCR on the multiplex PCR reads and lists one entry per CDR3 protein. This sample has more than 400,000 distinct CDR3 sequences, with less than 20% found just once. The same data also went into a second study, on T cells in Graves' hyperthyroidism and ophthalmopathy.

This sample comprised peripheral blood mononuclear cells (PBMCs), obtained at new diagnosis, from a patient treated with antithyroid drugs. These receptor sequences come from a woman in her thirties with Graves disease. Each CDR3 is given with its conserved first and last residue. D genes are given only for firm matches. Size is stated for part of the rows, as once, few or many counts, or as a class when the clone is expanded.

clone size	CDR3 length	D gene	J gene	V gene	CDR3 DNA	CDR3 protein
many	14	NA	TRBJ1-1	TRBV4-2	TGTGCCAGCAGCCAAGAGTTGAGGAACACTGAAGCTTTCTTT	CASSQELRNTEAFF
many	14	NA	TRBJ2-1	TRBV5-1	TGCGCCAGCAGCTTGTTAGGCCGGAACAATGAGCAGTTCTTC	CASSLLGRNNEQFF
NA	15	NA	TRBJ2-7	TRBV7-9	TGTGCCAGCAGCTTAGCGGGCCCAGAATCCTACGAGCAGTACTTC	CASSLAGPESYEQYF
NA	13	NA	TRBJ2-7	TRBV6-9	TGTGCCAGCAGTTACTCGAAGGTTGTGGAGCAGTACTTC	CASSYSKVVEQYF
many	15	NA	TRBJ2-7	TRBV28	TGTGCCAGCAGTCCCTCGACCGCCCCGGGCTACGAGCAGTACTTC	CASSPSTAPGYEQYF
NA	16	TRBD1	TRBJ1-6	TRBV20-1	TGCAGTGCTAGAGATTTCGCCGGGACAGATAATTCACCCCTCCACTTT	CSARDFAGTDNSPLHF
many	14	NA	TRBJ2-2	TRBV28	TGTGCCAGCAGTTTTCCGGCGCTCACCGGGGAGCTGTTTTTT	CASSFPALTGELFF
NA	14	NA	TRBJ2-7	TRBV5-4	TGTGCCAGCAGCCAGAGACAGACGGTTGGCGAGCAGTACTTC	CASSQRQTVGEQYF
few	16	NA	TRBJ2-1	TRBV4-1	TGCGCCAGCAGCCAAGAAGTCGGGTTTCGATACAATGAGCAGTTCTTC	CASSQEVGFRYNEQFF
few	15	NA	TRBJ1-2	TRBV20-1	TGCAGTGCTAGAGATGGGGGCAGGGACGACTATGGCTACACCTTC	CSARDGGRDDYGYTF
NA	17	TRBD1	TRBJ2-3	TRBV7-8	TGTGCCAGCAGCCCCGTTCCGGGACAGGGCCGCACAGATACGCAGTATTTT	CASSPVPGQGRTDTQYF
many	15	TRBD2	TRBJ2-7	TRBV11-2	TGTGCCAGCAGCTCTACCGGGACTAGCGGCTACGAGCAGTACTTC	CASSSTGTSGYEQYF
many	15	NA	TRBJ1-1	TRBV20-1	TGCAGTGCTAGAGATTTCCGACGAACGAACACTGAAGCTTTCTTT	CSARDFRRTNTEAFF
NA	13	NA	TRBJ2-7	TRBV20-1	TGCAGTGCGGACGTGGCGAGAACGGGCGAGCAGTACTTC	CSADVARTGEQYF
many	14	NA	TRBJ2-7	TRBV27	TGTGCCAGCAGCACGGGACTCCGCTCCTACGAGCAGTACTTC	CASSTGLRSYEQYF
few	15	NA	TRBJ1-5	TRBV20-1	TGCAGTGCTAGAGACCCAAATGGGGCAGGGCAGCCCCAGCATTTT	CSARDPNGAGQPQHF
many	14	NA	TRBJ2-7	TRBV14	TGTGCCAGCAGCCAAGATGGTCCAGGGAACGAGCAGTACTTC	CASSQDGPGNEQYF
many	15	TRBD1	TRBJ1-2	TRBV29-1	TGCAGCGTTGGTCGACAGGGCACAAATAACTATGGCTACACCTTC	CSVGRQGTNNYGYTF
NA	16	TRBD2	TRBJ2-2	TRBV18	TGTGCCAGCTCACCAGGGCTAGCGGATCTCACCGGGGAGCTGTTTTTT	CASSPGLADLTGELFF
many	16	NA	TRBJ2-7	TRBV28	TGTGCCAGCATGAGCAGGGTTAAAGACCCCCTCGAAGAGCAGTACTTC	CASMSRVKDPLEEQYF
NA	15	TRBD2	TRBJ2-7	TRBV4-1	TGCGCCAGCGGGGGTAGCGGGAGATCTTTGAACGAGCAGTACTTC	CASGGSGRSLNEQYF
NA	15	NA	TRBJ2-2	TRBV9	TGTGCCAGCAGCTCCCGCCAGGCTCAAGCCGGGGAGCTGTTTTTT	CASSSRQAQAGELFF
many	17	TRBD2	TRBJ2-7	TRBV13	TGTGCCAGCAGCTTAGGCCCCAGACTAGCGGGAGGGTACGAGCAGTACTTC	CASSLGPRLAGGYEQYF
few	14	NA	TRBJ2-1	TRBV20-1	TGCAGTGCTAGAGGTGACGGGAGATTCGGTGAGCAGTTCTTC	CSARGDGRFGEQFF
NA	15	TRBD2	TRBJ2-2	TRBV6-5	TGTGCCAGCAGTTCACTAGCGGCGAACACCGAGGAGCTGTTTTTT	CASSSLAANTEELFF
NA	14	TRBD2	TRBJ2-3	TRBV5-1	TGCGCCAGCGGAACTAGCGGGCGCACAGATACGCAGTATTTT	CASGTSGRTDTQYF
NA	13	NA	TRBJ1-2	TRBV10-3	TGTGCCATCAGTGAAACAGGGAACTATGGCTACACCTTC	CAISETGNYGYTF
NA	12	NA	TRBJ1-1	TRBV14	TGTGCCAGCAGCCAACGAGGTTCGGGAGCTTTCTTT	CASSQRGSGAFF
few	16	TRBD2	TRBJ2-5	TRBV5-6	TGTGCCAGCAGCCCCGGACTAGCGGAGATCCAAGAGACCCAGTACTTC	CASSPGLAEIQETQYF
many	13	NA	TRBJ1-1	TRBV6-2/TRBV6-3	TGTGCCAGCCACGTCGACGGGACGGCTGAAGCTTTCTTT	CASHVDGTAEAFF
many	16	TRBD2	TRBJ2-5	TRBV4-2	TGTGCCAGCAGCCAAGATGCTACGGGAGGCCAGGAGACCCAGTACTTC	CASSQDATGGQETQYF
many	19	NA	TRBJ1-4	TRBV6-1	TGTGCCAGCAGCCCTATGAGCGGGTTAGCCAACGGAGGGAATGAAAAACTGTTTTTT	CASSPMSGLANGGNEKLFF
few	13	NA	TRBJ2-5	TRBV24-1	TGTGCCACCAGTGATACTAGCTTGGAGACCCAGTACTTC	CATSDTSLETQYF
NA	13	NA	TRBJ1-5	TRBV12-3/TRBV12-4	TGTGCCAGCAGCCACCCGCCTTATCAGCCCCAGCATTTT	CASSHPPYQPQHF
many	15	NA	TRBJ2-1	TRBV20-1	TGCAGTGCTAGTCGATTTGCGGTCTCCTACAATGAGCAGTTCTTC	CSASRFAVSYNEQFF
many	13	NA	TRBJ2-7	TRBV10-3	TGTGCCATCAGTACCGGGACTTTCTACGAGCAGTACTTC	CAISTGTFYEQYF
few	14	NA	TRBJ1-6	TRBV6-1	TGTGCCGGGACCCGACAGGAGAAGAATTCACCCCTCCACTTT	CAGTRQEKNSPLHF
NA	15	TRBD1	TRBJ2-1	TRBV28	TGTGCCAGCAGTTTACTGGAGCAGGGGGCTAATGAGCAGTTCTTC	CASSLLEQGANEQFF
NA	15	TRBD1	TRBJ2-2	TRBV9	TGTGCCAGCAGCGACAGGGGTTGGATAACCGGGGAGCTGTTTTTT	CASSDRGWITGELFF
few	13	NA	TRBJ2-1	TRBV24-1	TGTGCCACCAGTGCGGCCCTCTGGGGCGAGCAGTTCTTC	CATSAALWGEQFF
many	17	TRBD2	TRBJ2-3	TRBV7-8	TGTGCCAGCAGCCCAAATCCTAGCGGAACTAGCACAGATACGCAGTATTTT	CASSPNPSGTSTDTQYF
many	16	TRBD2	TRBJ2-1	TRBV3-1	TGTGCCAGCAGCCGACCGGCGGGAGTCTCCTACAATGAGCAGTTCTTC	CASSRPAGVSYNEQFF
few	15	TRBD1	TRBJ1-1	TRBV19	TGTGCCAGTAGTATGGACCAGGGGGCGCTTACTGAAGCTTTCTTT	CASSMDQGALTEAFF